This record looks at one T cell receptor (beta chain) sequence and its context. Participants were aged about 18 to 100 years, lived in over 20 US areas, and enrolled virtually. This sample stems from a study of blood T cell repertoires in COVID-19. Study as a whole: T cells, B-cell-depleted T cells, or PBMCs supplied cDNA or gDNA.

Produced via immunoSEQ multiplex PCR; TCRdb's table is partial and in-frame only. This table holds 180,000 or so clones, around 89% found once. This clonotype was sampled from a woman aged 18-35 years who had recovered from COVID-19. Sequenced material: PBMCs or T cells enriched from blood (not recorded which).

The chain's CDR3 is CASSVEQGATGELFF. As DNA, the CDR3 is TGTGCCAGCAGTGTTGAACAGGGGGCCACCGGGGAGCTGTTTTTT. V gene TRBV6-4 combines with J gene TRBJ2-2, with 9 nucleotides matching TRBD1. The germline V gene encodes CDR1 MRHNA and CDR2 SNTAGT. The CDR3 contains 15 residues. V shed 4 bases, J shed 4 bases, and the junction held 4 bases outside the gene matches.